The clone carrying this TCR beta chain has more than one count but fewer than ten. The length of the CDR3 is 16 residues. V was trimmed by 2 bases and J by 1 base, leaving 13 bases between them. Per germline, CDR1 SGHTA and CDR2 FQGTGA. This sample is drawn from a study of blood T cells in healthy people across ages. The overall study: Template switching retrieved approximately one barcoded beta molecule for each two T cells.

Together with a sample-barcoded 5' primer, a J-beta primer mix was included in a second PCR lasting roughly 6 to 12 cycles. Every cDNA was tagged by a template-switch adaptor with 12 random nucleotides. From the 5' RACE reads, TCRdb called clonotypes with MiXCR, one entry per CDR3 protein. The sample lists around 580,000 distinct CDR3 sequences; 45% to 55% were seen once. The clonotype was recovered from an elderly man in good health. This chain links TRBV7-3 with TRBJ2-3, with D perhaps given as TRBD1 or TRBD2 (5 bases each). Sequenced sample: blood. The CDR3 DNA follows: TGTGCCAGCAGCTTAGAGGGGCGCGGAGGCACAGATACGCAGTATTTT. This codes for CASSLEGRGGTDTQYF. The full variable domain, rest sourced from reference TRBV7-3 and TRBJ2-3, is GAGVSQTPSNKVTEKGKYVELRCDPISGHTALYWYRQSLGQGPEFLIYFQGTGAADDSGLPNDRFFAVRPEGSVSTLKIQRTERGDSAVYLCASSLEGRGGTDTQYFGPGTRLTVL.